This entry lists 3 T cell receptor beta chains sequenced from one sample in a study of vaccination and CD4 T cells after COVID-19. Specified treatment: roughly ten-day PBMC culture with coronavirus spike peptide pools or control peptides (ViraFEST assay). Their antigens are not known. Scientists ran DNA taken from cultured CD4+ T cells through the Oncomine TCR Beta short-read assay for sequencing. TCRdb re-called the PCR reads with MiXCR, one entry per CDR3 protein. The data contain 15,000 or so distinct CDR3 sequences, roughly 29% of them seen just once; the ten biggest clones take up around 20%. Sequencing was carried out using cultured CD4+ T cells from blood. These receptors were obtained from a human donor with COVID-19.

The rearrangement links TRBV25-1 to TRBJ2-3; TRBD2 matches 9 bases. The CDR3 is made up of 19 amino acids. CDR1 is MGHDK and CDR2 is SYGVNS in the germline V gene. V shed 2 bases, J shed 2 bases, and the junction held 14 bases outside the gene matches. In DNA, the CDR3 is TGTGCCAGCAGTGAACTTCCTCCGGCACAGCGGGGGGACACAGATACGCAGTATTTT. As protein: CASSELPPAQRGDTDTQYF.

The chain links TRBV5-8 to TRBJ2-7, with D perhaps assigned TRBD1 or TRBD2 (5 bases each). Germline CDR1 SGHTS, CDR2 YDEGEE. The CDR3 extends over 16 amino acids. Trimming pared 5 bases from V and 2 bases from J, leaving 20 bases between. The CDR3 reads CASRVLVWGRAYEQYF. CDR3 sequence (DNA): TGTGCCAGCAGGGTTTTAGTCTGGGGACGGGCCTACGAGCAGTACTTC.

This chain links TRBV11-2 with TRBJ2-5, with 12 bases that match TRBD2. Germline CDR1 and CDR2: SGHAT and FQNNGV. This CDR3 is 17 amino acids long. The V segment lost 0 bases and the J segment 5 bases; nucleotides outside the gene matches: 7. The CDR3 here is CASSLDRELAGGETQYF. CDR3 DNA sequence: TGTGCCAGCAGCTTAGATCGGGAACTAGCGGGGGGTGAGACCCAGTACTTC.